What follows are 11 T cell receptor beta chains derived from one specimen sequenced in a study of T cell repertoires in cytomegalovirus infection. TCRdb re-called the reads through MiXCR, storing one row per CDR3 protein. The profile shows roughly 320,000 distinct CDR3 sequences, 8% to 10% of them singletons. Material for sequencing was PBMCs. The receptors shown here come from a human donor in good health (CMV status not recorded). Some clones in this sample may be carry-over from other donors' samples.

The chain employs TRBV4-1 and TRBJ1-1, with 9 nucleotides matching TRBD1. This CDR3 is 14 amino acids long. Trimming removed 0 bases from V and 6 bases from J; junction bases left unmatched: 2. Germline lookup yields CDR1 MGHRA and CDR2 YSYEKL. The CDR3 coding sequence is TGCGCCAGCAGCCAAGATCGGACAGGGGCTGAAGCTTTCTTT. The encoded protein is CASSQDRTGAEAFF.

CDR3 amino acids: CASSPGRRQENTDTQYF. The DNA for the CDR3 is TGTGCCAGCAGCCCCGGACGACGACAGGAGAACACAGATACGCAGTATTTT. The V call is TRBV7-6, the J call TRBJ2-3, with D perhaps TRBD1 (6 bases). Deletions cut 5 bases from V and 2 bases from J, with 20 bases between. Germline V gene data show CDR1 as SGHVS and CDR2 as FNYEAQ. The CDR3 spans 17 residues.

This clonotype was detected many times. V and J are TRBV7-9 and TRBJ2-3; 15 bases match TRBD2. The CDR3 spans 18 residues. Germline CDR1 reads SEHNR; CDR2 reads FQNEAQ (reference sequence). V shed 4 bases, J shed 0 bases, and the junction held 5 bases outside the gene matches. The CDR3 sequence: CASSSRGTSGRSTDTQYF. Here the CDR3 DNA reads TGTGCCAGCAGCTCAAGGGGGACTAGCGGGAGGAGCACAGATACGCAGTATTTT.

This clonotype has more than one count but fewer than ten. The genes are TRBV2 and TRBJ2-7, with 8 bases fitting TRBD2. The trim removed 2 bases at V and 1 base at J, leaving 10 bases unmatched. This CDR3 is 17 amino acids long. Germline V gene lookup returns CDR1 SNHLY and CDR2 FYNNEI. The CDR3 coding sequence is TGTGCCAGCAGTGAATGGGGCGGGGGGTCCTCTTCCTACGAGCAGTACTTC. Amino acid sequence: CASSEWGGGSSSYEQYF.

At least ten counts were recorded for this clonotype. The rearrangement joins TRBV27 to TRBJ2-1; the D call may be TRBD1 or TRBD2 (6 bases each). CDR1 is MNHEY and CDR2 is SMNVEV in the germline V gene (reference sequence). Deletions cut 6 bases from V and 3 bases from J, with 15 bases between. The CDR3 spans 15 residues. CDR3: CASRLARGHYNEQFF. The CDR3 DNA reads TGTGCCAGCAGACTAGCTAGGGGACACTACAATGAGCAGTTCTTC.

This clonotype was counted many times. The chain recombines TRBV7-2 with TRBJ2-5, with 10 positions matching TRBD2. V was clipped by 8 bases and J by 4 bases; unmatched bases: 4. Germline V gives CDR1 SGHTA, CDR2 FQGNSA. This CDR3 has 13 amino acids. The CDR3 sequence: CASERGGLETQYF. The CDR3 DNA reads TGTGCCAGCGAGCGGGGGGGCCTAGAGACCCAGTACTTC.

This clonotype has just a few counts. The rearrangement uses TRBV3-1 and TRBJ2-7; 8 bases map to TRBD2. Trimming took 4 bases from V and 5 from J; bases not matched to a gene: 7. The CDR3 has 14 residues. Germline CDR1 is LGHDT and CDR2 is YNNKEL (reference sequence). The CDR3 DNA is TGTGCCAGCAGCCGGGCTAGCGGGTTCAACGAGCAGTACTTC. Translation: CASSRASGFNEQYF.

V and J are TRBV29-1 and TRBJ1-1, with 11 nucleotides matching TRBD1. The CDR3 is made up of 17 amino acids. J was trimmed by 0 bases and V by 6 bases; bases with no gene match: 12. Germline CDR1 and CDR2: SQVTM and ANQGSEA. The CDR3 coding sequence is TGCAGCGTGGTCCGGGACAGGGGGAGGAGGTTGAACACTGAAGCTTTCTTT. This sequence encodes CSVVRDRGRRLNTEAFF.

This clonotype was detected only a few times. The chain carries TRBV12-3 or TRBV12-4 and TRBJ2-1; 13 positions agree with TRBD2. Unmatched junction bases numbered 6, after V lost 6 bases and J lost 10 bases. The CDR3 length is 14 residues. Here the CDR3 reads CASRTSGGAREQFF. The DNA for the CDR3 is TGTGCCAGCAGAACTAGCGGGGGGGCCCGGGAGCAGTTCTTC.

This clonotype was seen a few times. The genes are TRBV4-2 and TRBJ2-7; D is uncertain. From germline, CDR1 is LGHNA and CDR2 YNFKEQ. This CDR3 is 15 amino acids long. Trimming removed 2 bases from V and 7 bases from J, with 18 bases in between. This CDR3 is CASSQRKGLAGEQYF. The CDR3 region has the DNA TGTGCCAGCAGCCAAAGAAAAGGTCTGGCCGGTGAGCAGTACTTC.

The V call is TRBV12-3 or TRBV12-4, the J call TRBJ1-5, with 10 bases fitting TRBD1. The V gene end was trimmed by 6 bases and the J gene end by 1 base; junction bases not matched to a gene: 6. The CDR3 length is 16 residues. CDR3 sequence (DNA): TGTGCCAGCAGCAAGGGACAGGGGCTGAGCAATCAGCCCCAGCATTTT. This codes for CASSKGQGLSNQPQHF.